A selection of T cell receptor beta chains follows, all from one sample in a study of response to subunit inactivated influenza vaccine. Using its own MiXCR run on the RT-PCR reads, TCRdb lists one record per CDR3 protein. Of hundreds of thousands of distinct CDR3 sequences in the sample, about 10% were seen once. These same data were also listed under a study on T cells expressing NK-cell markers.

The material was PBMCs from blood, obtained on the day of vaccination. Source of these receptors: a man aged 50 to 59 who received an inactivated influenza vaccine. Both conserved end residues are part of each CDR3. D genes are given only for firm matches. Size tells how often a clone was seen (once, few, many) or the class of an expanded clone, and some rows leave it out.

TGTGCCAGCAGCTTCAAGAACACCGGGGAGCTGTTTTTT CASSFKNTGELFF NA few TRBJ2-2 13 TRBV7-9
TGCGCCAGCAGCTTGGAGGCGGGGGATTACAATGAGCAGTTCTTC CASSLEAGDYNEQFF TRBD2 NA TRBJ2-1 15 TRBV5-1
TGCAGTGCGAGACTCGGGACGGATAGCAATCAGCCCCAGCATTTT CSARLGTDSNQPQHF NA NA TRBJ1-5 15 TRBV20-1
TGTGCCAGCAGTTTCCCAGCCGAACGTCAGCCCCAGCATTTT CASSFPAERQPQHF NA many TRBJ1-5 14 TRBV28
TGTGCCAGCAACCCTGTAGGGCGGCGACACACAGATACGCAGTATTTT CASNPVGRRHTDTQYF NA NA TRBJ2-3 16 TRBV7-9
TGTGCGGGGCGTAGGAGCACTGAAGCTTTCTTT CAGRRSTEAFF NA many TRBJ1-1 11 TRBV30
TGTGCCAGCAGTATGTCCCGGGACAGGTTTAGGAGCGGGAGACCGGATGAGCAGTTCTTC CASSMSRDRFRSGRPDEQFF NA NA TRBJ2-1 20 TRBV6-2/TRBV6-3
TGTGCCATCAGCGAGATAGCGAACACCGGGGAGCTGTTTTTT CAISEIANTGELFF NA once TRBJ2-2 14 TRBV10-3
TGCGCCAGCAGCTTGGAGCCCGGATTGGGGCTTCGCACCGGGGAGCTGTTTTTT CASSLEPGLGLRTGELFF NA few TRBJ2-2 18 TRBV5-1
TGTGCCACCAGCCGAGACAGCTATGGCTACACCTTC CATSRDSYGYTF NA many TRBJ1-2 12 TRBV15